A selection of T cell receptor beta chains follows, all from one sample in a study of T cells in localized non-small cell lung cancer. Produced via immunoSEQ multiplex PCR; TCRdb's table is partial and in-frame only. The table shows tens of thousands of clones, with 80% to 90% occurring only once. The material was peripheral blood, obtained before any cancer treatment. These receptors were taken from a male donor at least 60 years old with stage III lung adenocarcinoma. CDR3s include the opening cysteine and the closing phenylalanine or tryptophan. Each record gives: J gene, clone size, CDR3 length, V gene, D gene, CDR3 DNA, CDR3 protein. The D gene is left open where the match is weak. The listing skips clone size in some rows; elsewhere it reads once, few, many or a size class.

j_call: TRBJ1-1; clone_size: .; cdr3_length: 13; v_call: TRBV7-9; d_call: .; cdr3_nt: TGTGCCAGCAGCTTGAGCTTGAACACTGAAGCTTTCTTT; cdr3_aa: CASSLSLNTEAFF
j_call: TRBJ1-2; clone_size: .; cdr3_length: 13; v_call: TRBV25-1; d_call: .; cdr3_nt: TGTGCCAGCAGTGGCGGGACGGCTTATGGCTACACCTTC; cdr3_aa: CASSGGTAYGYTF
j_call: TRBJ1-2; clone_size: .; cdr3_length: 13; v_call: TRBV19; d_call: .; cdr3_nt: TGTGCCAGTAGGCGGACCCTTAACTATGGCTACACCTTC; cdr3_aa: CASRRTLNYGYTF
j_call: TRBJ2-5; clone_size: few; cdr3_length: 17; v_call: TRBV11-3; d_call: TRBD1; cdr3_nt: TGTGCCAGCAGCCTGGACAGGGGGCGCGGTGGGTGGGAGACCCAGTACTTC; cdr3_aa: CASSLDRGRGGWETQYF
j_call: TRBJ2-5; clone_size: .; cdr3_length: 14; v_call: TRBV5-1; d_call: .; cdr3_nt: TGCGCCAGCAGCTTGACAACAGGTATTGAGACCCAGTACTTC; cdr3_aa: CASSLTTGIETQYF
j_call: TRBJ2-2; clone_size: once; cdr3_length: 17; v_call: TRBV7-3; d_call: .; cdr3_nt: TGTGCCAGCAGCCTATTAGGGATTAGCGGGAACACCGGGGAGCTGTTTTTT; cdr3_aa: CASSLLGISGNTGELFF
j_call: TRBJ1-5; clone_size: once; cdr3_length: 14; v_call: TRBV5-4; d_call: TRBD1; cdr3_nt: TGTGCCAGCAGCTCGCAGGGGGCCGATCAGCCCCAGCATTTT; cdr3_aa: CASSSQGADQPQHF
j_call: TRBJ2-1; clone_size: .; cdr3_length: 14; v_call: TRBV10-3; d_call: .; cdr3_nt: TGTGCCACCAGCCAGGGGGGGTCCACCAATGAGCAGTTCTTC; cdr3_aa: CATSQGGSTNEQFF
j_call: TRBJ2-1; clone_size: once; cdr3_length: 16; v_call: TRBV9; d_call: TRBD2; cdr3_nt: TGTGCCAGCAGCGTAGTGGCGGGGGGCCGAGAAAATGAGCAGTTCTTC; cdr3_aa: CASSVVAGGRENEQFF
j_call: TRBJ1-6; clone_size: .; cdr3_length: 15; v_call: TRBV5-4; d_call: .; cdr3_nt: TGTGCCAGCAGGAAGGGCGGGATCGGGGTTTCACCCCTCCACTTT; cdr3_aa: CASRKGGIGVSPLHF
j_call: TRBJ2-2; clone_size: once; cdr3_length: 14; v_call: TRBV19; d_call: .; cdr3_nt: TGTGCCAGTAGTGCCGGGAGAGAGCCCGGGGAGCTGTTTTTT; cdr3_aa: CASSAGREPGELFF
j_call: TRBJ1-1; clone_size: .; cdr3_length: 13; v_call: TRBV5-1; d_call: .; cdr3_nt: TGCGCCAGCAGCGAGACTGCGCGCACTGAAGCTTTCTTT; cdr3_aa: CASSETARTEAFF
j_call: TRBJ2-3; clone_size: .; cdr3_length: 15; v_call: TRBV7-2; d_call: TRBD2; cdr3_nt: TGTGCCAGCAGCTTAGTCTCCGGGGGGAAAGATACGCAGTATTTT; cdr3_aa: CASSLVSGGKDTQYF
j_call: TRBJ1-1; clone_size: .; cdr3_length: 13; v_call: TRBV5-1; d_call: .; cdr3_nt: TGCGCCAGCGGAGAGGACCCAGGGAGTGAAGCTTTCTTT; cdr3_aa: CASGEDPGSEAFF
j_call: TRBJ2-1; clone_size: once; cdr3_length: 17; v_call: TRBV15; d_call: TRBD2; cdr3_nt: TGTGCCACCAGCAGAGACCGCGGCGGGGGAAGACCATTTGAGCAGTTCTTC; cdr3_aa: CATSRDRGGGRPFEQFF
j_call: TRBJ1-2; clone_size: once; cdr3_length: 13; v_call: TRBV5-4; d_call: .; cdr3_nt: TGTGCCAGCAGCTTGAGTTGGGACTATGGCTACACCTTC; cdr3_aa: CASSLSWDYGYTF
j_call: TRBJ2-5; clone_size: .; cdr3_length: 13; v_call: TRBV6-1; d_call: .; cdr3_nt: TGTGCCAGCAGTGAAGCGTCGGAAGAGACCCAGTACTTC; cdr3_aa: CASSEASEETQYF
j_call: TRBJ2-7; clone_size: .; cdr3_length: 15; v_call: TRBV7-8; d_call: .; cdr3_nt: TGTGCCAGCAGCCCCTGGGGGTCGAGCTCCTACGAGCAGTACTTC; cdr3_aa: CASSPWGSSSYEQYF
j_call: TRBJ2-7; clone_size: .; cdr3_length: 14; v_call: TRBV10-1; d_call: TRBD2; cdr3_nt: TGCGCCACCTCGAGGGAGGGGAATCCCTACGAGCAGTACTTC; cdr3_aa: CATSREGNPYEQYF
j_call: TRBJ1-6; clone_size: .; cdr3_length: 17; v_call: TRBV30; d_call: .; cdr3_nt: TGTGCCTCTCCAAACGGGGAAAACATTGGGGGAAATTCACCCCTCCACTTT; cdr3_aa: CASPNGENIGGNSPLHF
j_call: TRBJ2-7; clone_size: .; cdr3_length: 12; v_call: TRBV29-1; d_call: .; cdr3_nt: TGCAGCGTCGGGACCCGGGGTTACGAGCAGTACTTC; cdr3_aa: CSVGTRGYEQYF
j_call: TRBJ1-3; clone_size: .; cdr3_length: 11; v_call: TRBV29-1; d_call: .; cdr3_nt: TGCAGTGGACAGTTTTGGAACACCATATATTTT; cdr3_aa: CSGQFWNTIYF
j_call: TRBJ1-2; clone_size: .; cdr3_length: 13; v_call: TRBV28; d_call: .; cdr3_nt: TGTGCCACCGGACACGGGTCGTACTATGGCTACACCTTC; cdr3_aa: CATGHGSYYGYTF
j_call: TRBJ2-7; clone_size: .; cdr3_length: 16; v_call: TRBV21-1; d_call: .; cdr3_nt: TGTGCCAGCAGCAAAGACCCGTCGGGACAGTATCAATGGCAGTACTTC; cdr3_aa: CASSKDPSGQYQWQYF
j_call: TRBJ1-1; clone_size: .; cdr3_length: 15; v_call: TRBV6-6; d_call: TRBD1; cdr3_nt: TGTGCCAGCAGGTTAGACAGGGGCATGAACACTGAAGCTTTCTTT; cdr3_aa: CASRLDRGMNTEAFF
j_call: TRBJ2-3; clone_size: .; cdr3_length: 17; v_call: TRBV19; d_call: TRBD2; cdr3_nt: TGTGCCAGTAGTCCGTACAAAACTAGCGGGAGGGCAGATACGCAGTATTTT; cdr3_aa: CASSPYKTSGRADTQYF
j_call: TRBJ2-7; clone_size: .; cdr3_length: 15; v_call: TRBV5-4; d_call: .; cdr3_nt: TGTGCCAGCAGCCCAGGTTCTCAGGGTTCGCTCGAGCAGTACTTC; cdr3_aa: CASSPGSQGSLEQYF
j_call: TRBJ1-2; clone_size: .; cdr3_length: 16; v_call: TRBV6-5; d_call: .; cdr3_nt: TGTGCCAGCAGTTACTCGCCGGTCCTAAATGGCTATGGCTACACCTTC; cdr3_aa: CASSYSPVLNGYGYTF
j_call: TRBJ2-7; clone_size: .; cdr3_length: 13; v_call: TRBV5-5; d_call: .; cdr3_nt: TGTGCCAGCAGCCACAGGATTAACTACGAGCAGTACTTC; cdr3_aa: CASSHRINYEQYF
j_call: TRBJ1-2; clone_size: .; cdr3_length: 14; v_call: TRBV11-1; d_call: TRBD1; cdr3_nt: TGTGCCAGCAGCGGGAACAGGGGGTCCTATGGCTACACCTTC; cdr3_aa: CASSGNRGSYGYTF
j_call: TRBJ2-2; clone_size: .; cdr3_length: 17; v_call: TRBV7-9; d_call: TRBD2; cdr3_nt: TGTGCCAGCAGCTTAGCGTTAACTAGCGGGAACACCGGGGAGCTGTTTTTT; cdr3_aa: CASSLALTSGNTGELFF
j_call: TRBJ2-7; clone_size: .; cdr3_length: 15; v_call: TRBV4-1; d_call: .; cdr3_nt: TGCGCCAGCAGCCAAGATCGGGCCACCAGGGCTAAGCAGTACTTC; cdr3_aa: CASSQDRATRAKQYF
j_call: TRBJ2-3; clone_size: .; cdr3_length: 14; v_call: TRBV6-5; d_call: .; cdr3_nt: TGTGCCAGCAGTTACTCCACATCATCAGATACGCAGTATTTT; cdr3_aa: CASSYSTSSDTQYF
j_call: TRBJ2-7; clone_size: .; cdr3_length: 14; v_call: TRBV6-6; d_call: .; cdr3_nt: TGTGCCAGCAGACGCGACAGAAATACCTACGAGCAGTACTTC; cdr3_aa: CASRRDRNTYEQYF
j_call: TRBJ2-7; clone_size: .; cdr3_length: 14; v_call: TRBV5-4; d_call: .; cdr3_nt: TGTGCCAGCAGCACCCAGGGGTACGACGACGAGCAGTACTTC; cdr3_aa: CASSTQGYDDEQYF
j_call: TRBJ2-7; clone_size: .; cdr3_length: 14; v_call: TRBV7-9; d_call: .; cdr3_nt: TGTGCCAGCGCCTCTCCAGCCAGCCCCTACGAGCAGTACTTC; cdr3_aa: CASASPASPYEQYF
j_call: TRBJ2-5; clone_size: .; cdr3_length: 18; v_call: TRBV19; d_call: TRBD2; cdr3_nt: TGTGCCAGTAGTATATCCCGGGGGTTAGCGGGAGCCCAAGAGACCCAGTACTTC; cdr3_aa: CASSISRGLAGAQETQYF